These 29 T cell receptor beta chains share one sample of origin, sequenced in a study of blood T cell repertoires in COVID-19. Assay used: immunoSEQ multiplex PCR; TCRdb lists only in-frame clones, some missing. Of roughly 66,000 clones listed, 91% are singletons. The specimen was peripheral blood. Receptors were obtained from a human donor in a cohort sampled during active COVID-19.

The chain uses TRBV7-2 and TRBJ1-4; D is uncertain. CDR3 size: 12 residues. The V and J ends lost 3 bases and 4 bases respectively, with 3 bases between them. Germline V CDR1 and CDR2: SGHTA, FQGNSA. CDR3 amino acids: CASSFGNEKLFF. The CDR3 bases are TGTGCCAGCAGCTTCGGTAATGAAAAACTGTTTTTT. The variable domain in full, completed from reference TRBV7-2 and TRBJ1-4, reads GAGVSQSPSNKVTEKGKDVELRCDPISGHTALYWYRQSLGQGLEFLIYFQGNSAPDKSGLPSDRFSAERTGGSVSTLTIQRTQQEDSAVYLCASSFGNEKLFFGSGTQLSVL.

This chain joins TRBV28 and TRBJ2-3; 8 nucleotides agree with TRBD2. The length of the CDR3 is 19 residues. With V trimmed by 7 bases and J by 0 bases, 18 bases remained unmatched. Germline lookup yields CDR1 MDHEN and CDR2 SYDVKM. In nucleotides, the CDR3 is TGTGCCAGCATCTCCGGACAAGCGGGAGATGGGGGGAGCACAGATACGCAGTATTTT. Encoded protein: CASISGQAGDGGSTDTQYF.

The rearrangement links TRBV19 to TRBJ1-1; D might be TRBD1 (6 bases). Looked up from germline, CDR1 is LNHDA and CDR2 is SQIVND (reference sequence). Trimming shortened V by 6 bases and J by 0 bases, and 17 bases separated the two germline ends. There are 16 residues in the CDR3. Here the CDR3 DNA reads TGTGCCAGTAGAGTAACTCACAGGGCCATGAACACTGAAGCTTTCTTT. This encodes CASRVTHRAMNTEAFF.

The J gene is TRBJ2-3, the V gene TRBV3-1 (or the pseudogene TRBV3-2); the match to TRBD2 covers 13 bases. V lost 0 bases and J lost 0; bases outside the gene matches: 6. The CDR3 totals 19 residues. Germline V gene data show CDR1 as LGHDT and CDR2 as YNNKEL (reference sequence). For the CDR3, the DNA is TGTGCCAGCAGCCAAGATGTTGGGACTAGCGGGGCTAGCACAGATACGCAGTATTTT. Translating it yields CASSQDVGTSGASTDTQYF.

This clone was seen once. The chain has TRBV9 and TRBJ1-4; D perhaps matches TRBD1 (5 bases). V was pared by 4 bases and J by 5 bases, with 15 bases between. The V gene's germline CDR1 is SGDLS and CDR2 YYNGEE. The CDR3 extends over 15 amino acids. The CDR3 DNA sequence: TGTGCCAGCAGCCAGGGCGCCGGGCGAAATGAAAAACTGTTTTTT. This codes for CASSQGAGRNEKLFF.

This clone has just one count. The chain joins TRBV2 to TRBJ1-6; TRBD1 aligns across 7 bases. This CDR3 has 14 residues. The ends lost 3 bases at V and 7 bases at J; junction bases unmatched: 3. CDR1 SNHLY and CDR2 FYNNEI come from the germline V gene. This CDR3 is CASSEGQRNSPLHF. Here the CDR3 DNA reads TGTGCCAGCAGTGAGGGACAGCGAAATTCACCCCTCCACTTT.

This sequence joins TRBV7-2 and TRBJ2-3, with 7 bases aligning to TRBD2. V was pared by 0 bases and J by 4 bases, with 7 bases of the junction left unmatched. The CDR3 is made up of 16 amino acids. Germline CDR1 SGHTA, CDR2 FQGNSA. CDR3 in DNA: TGTGCCAGCAGCTTAGCGTCTTCGAGCGGGGCAGATACGCAGTATTTT. Translated: CASSLASSSGADTQYF.

V is TRBV21-1 and J is TRBJ2-3; TRBD1, the D gene given by the table, was not confirmed from the DNA. TRBV21-1 is a listed pseudogene. This CDR3 has 15 residues. The CDR3 nucleotides are TGTGCCAGCAGCATGACAGGGTATAGCACAGATACGCAGTATTTT. This encodes CASSMTGYSTDTQYF.

The gene calls are TRBV5-6 and TRBJ2-5, with 11 bases aligning to TRBD2. The germline gives CDR1 SGHDT, CDR2 YYEEEE. CDR3 size: 16 residues. V lost 2 bases, J lost 2 bases, and 5 bases stayed unmatched. This CDR3 is CASSFSLAGGQETQYF. DNA of the CDR3: TGTGCCAGCAGCTTCTCCCTAGCGGGGGGACAAGAGACCCAGTACTTC.

The chain has TRBV7-2 and TRBJ2-7; 8 bases match TRBD1. Germline V lookup: CDR1 SGHTA, CDR2 FQGNSA. Unmatched junction bases numbered 10, after V lost 7 bases and J lost 5 bases. The CDR3 consists of 14 residues. This CDR3 is CASTGGQGANEQYF. The CDR3 DNA is TGTGCCAGCACCGGCGGGCAGGGGGCCAACGAGCAGTACTTC.

V is TRBV19 and J is TRBJ2-2, with D hard to call. CDR3 length: 13 amino acids. Trimming removed 1 base at V and 6 bases at J, with 6 bases between. Germline-derived CDR1 and CDR2 are LNHDA and SQIVND (reference sequence). CDR3: CASSIGASGELFF. CDR3 DNA sequence: TGTGCCAGTAGTATAGGAGCGTCCGGGGAGCTGTTTTTT.

The count of this clone is one. This chain joins TRBV9 and TRBJ2-1; TRBD1 might be the D (5 bases). CDR1 and CDR2 from the germline V gene are SGDLS and YYNGEE. CDR3 length: 15 amino acids. The V end lost 0 bases, the J end lost 9 bases, and 16 bases lay between the germline ends. The CDR3 here is CASSVAQGFSGEQFF. Written as DNA, the CDR3 is TGTGCCAGCAGCGTAGCTCAGGGATTCTCCGGTGAGCAGTTCTTC.

The V and J genes are TRBV7-2 and TRBJ2-2; 7 bases agree with TRBD1. Trimming at V came to 5 bases and at J to 2 bases, leaving 11 bases not matched to a gene. The CDR3 covers 17 residues. Germline V CDR1 and CDR2: SGHTA, FQGNSA. The CDR3 here is CASSTSTGVINTGELFF. CDR3 DNA sequence: TGTGCCAGCAGCACGTCAACAGGGGTCATTAACACCGGGGAGCTGTTTTTT.

The chain links TRBV6-2 or TRBV6-3 to TRBJ2-5, with unresolved D. Looked up from germline, CDR1 is MNHEY and CDR2 is SVGEGT. Trimming took off 0 bases at V and 4 bases at J, with 12 bases between the two ends. The CDR3 is 15 amino acids. The CDR3 loop reads CASSYSREPGETQYF. DNA of the CDR3: TGTGCCAGCAGTTACTCGAGAGAGCCGGGAGAGACCCAGTACTTC.

The chain links TRBV19 to TRBJ2-7, with TRBD2 matching 12 bases. This CDR3 region has 16 residues. The junction had 10 bases not matched to a gene; V was cut back by 5 bases and J by 5 bases. Germline CDR1 is LNHDA and CDR2 is SQIVND (reference sequence). The CDR3 region is CASSGLTSGSKNEQYF. In DNA form, the CDR3 reads TGTGCCAGTAGTGGCTTGACTAGCGGGAGTAAGAACGAGCAGTACTTC.

CDR3 DNA sequence: TGTGCCAGCAGACAGACAGGGTCCTACGAGCAGTACTTC. It encodes CASRQTGSYEQYF. V is TRBV2 and J is TRBJ2-7; 7 bases are shared with TRBD1. The germline gives CDR1 SNHLY, CDR2 FYNNEI. J was trimmed by 1 base and V by 6 bases; bases with no gene match: 3. CDR3 length: 13 amino acids.

This clone was seen once. This rearrangement joins TRBV11-2 to TRBJ2-7; 11 bases agree with TRBD2. With 5 bases clipped from V and 1 base from J, the junction kept 4 bases outside the gene matches. The germline gives CDR1 SGHAT, CDR2 FQNNGV. The CDR3 is made up of 15 amino acids. CDR3 loop: CASSVTSGGSYEQYF. CDR3 nucleotide sequence: TGTGCCAGCAGCGTTACTAGCGGGGGATCCTACGAGCAGTACTTC.

The V gene is TRBV27, the J gene TRBJ2-7, with TRBD2 matching 9 bases. The trim removed 6 bases at V and 5 bases at J, leaving 11 bases unmatched. This CDR3 region has 15 residues. The germline CDR1 and CDR2 sequences are MNHEY and SMNVEV (reference sequence). The CDR3 loop reads CASSETGTSRHEQYF. The CDR3 DNA follows: TGTGCCAGCAGCGAGACCGGGACTAGCAGGCACGAGCAGTACTTC.

The rearrangement uses TRBV7-9 and TRBJ2-1; 7 positions agree with TRBD1. Germline lookup yields CDR1 SEHNR and CDR2 FQNEAQ (reference sequence). The CDR3 extends over 15 amino acids. V lost 1 base, J lost 2 bases, and 2 bases stayed unmatched. In nucleotides, the CDR3 is TGTGCCAGCAGCTTAGGACAGGGCGCCTACAATGAGCAGTTCTTC. This translates into CASSLGQGAYNEQFF. The full variable domain, in which reference TRBV7-9 and TRBJ2-1 provide the parts outside the CDR3, is DTGVSQNPRHKITKRGQNVTFRCDPISEHNRLYWYRQTLGQGPEFLTYFQNEAQLEKSRLLSDRFSAERPKGSFSTLEIQRTEQGDSAMYLCASSLGQGAYNEQFFGPGTRLTVL.

The V call is TRBV27, the J call TRBJ2-2; D gene unclear. V lost 6 bases, J lost 0 bases, and 8 bases lay in between. Germline V CDR1 and CDR2: MNHEY, SMNVEV (reference sequence). This CDR3 has 14 residues. CDR3 amino acids: CASRHRSNTGELFF. In nucleotides, the CDR3 is TGTGCCAGCAGGCACAGATCGAACACCGGGGAGCTGTTTTTT.

The count of this clone is one. The rearrangement links TRBV15 to TRBJ2-7; D uncertain. The V end lost 1 base, the J end lost 3 bases, and 7 bases lay between the germline ends. The CDR3 loop spans 13 amino acids. From germline, CDR1 is LNHNV and CDR2 YYDKDF (reference sequence). The CDR3 sequence is CATSRGPDYEQYF. CDR3 in DNA: TGTGCCACCAGCAGAGGTCCAGACTACGAGCAGTACTTC.

This sequence joins TRBV6-5 and TRBJ2-1, with 9 bases identical to TRBD2. After removal of 8 bases from V and 8 bases from J, the junction contained 13 bases not matched to a gene. This CDR3 has 15 residues. Germline CDR1 reads MNHEY; CDR2 reads SVGAGI. CDR3 coding DNA: TGTGCCAGCTTCCGTGCGGGAGGGCCCGGTGATGAGCAGTTCTTC. Amino acid sequence: CASFRAGGPGDEQFF.

This clone came up a few times. The chain employs TRBV19 and TRBJ1-2; the D gene is possibly TRBD1 (5 bases). This CDR3 comprises 15 residues. Between the trimmed V and J ends, which lost 3 bases and 4 bases, there was a span of 15 bases. CDR1 and CDR2 (germline): LNHDA, SQIVND (reference sequence). CDR3 residues: CASSIGSDRPYGYTF. The CDR3, as DNA: TGTGCCAGTAGTATTGGGTCCGACAGACCCTATGGCTACACCTTC.

CDR3 amino acids: CASSPSVWYNEQFF. The DNA for the CDR3 is TGTGCCAGCAGCCCCTCGGTGTGGTACAATGAGCAGTTCTTC. The J gene is TRBJ2-1, the V gene TRBV7-9; D is unresolved. Trimming left V 5 bases short and J 4 bases short, with 12 bases between. This CDR3 has 14 amino acids. Germline CDR1 and CDR2: SEHNR and FQNEAQ (reference sequence).

The chain couples TRBV28 to TRBJ2-5; weak D call: TRBD2 (5 bases). This CDR3 has 15 residues. V dropped 3 bases and J dropped 3 bases, with 14 bases sitting between them. In germline, CDR1 is MDHEN, CDR2 SYDVKM. The CDR3 spells CASSFATIPKETQYF. The CDR3, as DNA: TGTGCCAGCAGTTTCGCGACTATTCCAAAAGAGACCCAGTACTTC.

The chain is built from TRBV28 and TRBJ2-4; D remains unclear. Germline assignment: CDR1 MDHEN and CDR2 SYDVKM. The CDR3 runs 14 residues. The V end lost 7 bases, the J end lost 0 bases, and 10 bases lay between the germline ends. Here the CDR3 reads CASKKSLAKNIQYF. CDR3 sequence (DNA): TGTGCCAGCAAAAAGAGCTTAGCCAAAAACATTCAGTACTTC.

The chain recombines TRBV7-3 with TRBJ2-1; TRBD2 aligns across 8 bases. Trimming at V came to 2 bases and at J to 6 bases, leaving 6 bases not matched to a gene. The CDR3 runs to 15 residues. Germline CDR1 and CDR2: SGHTA and FQGTGA. This chain's CDR3 is CASSLYGGEVNEQFF. In nucleotides, the CDR3 is TGTGCCAGCAGCTTATACGGGGGGGAAGTCAATGAGCAGTTCTTC.

V and J are TRBV29-1 and TRBJ2-3; 9 positions agree with TRBD1. V lost 7 bases to trimming and J lost 0 bases; unmatched junction nucleotides: 8. The length of the CDR3 is 15 residues. The germline gives CDR1 SQVTM, CDR2 ANQGSEA. The chain's CDR3 is CSASGDRDSTDTQYF. DNA of the CDR3: TGCAGCGCCTCGGGGGACAGGGACAGCACAGATACGCAGTATTTT.

The rearrangement joins TRBV21-1 to TRBJ2-7; the table's D call, TRBD1, has no DNA check behind it. TRBV21-1 is deemed a pseudogene. The CDR3 totals 17 residues. DNA for the CDR3: TGTGCCAGCAGCAAATCGACACAGTGTCATGACTCCTACGAGCAGTACTTC. Protein sequence: CASSKSTQCHDSYEQYF.